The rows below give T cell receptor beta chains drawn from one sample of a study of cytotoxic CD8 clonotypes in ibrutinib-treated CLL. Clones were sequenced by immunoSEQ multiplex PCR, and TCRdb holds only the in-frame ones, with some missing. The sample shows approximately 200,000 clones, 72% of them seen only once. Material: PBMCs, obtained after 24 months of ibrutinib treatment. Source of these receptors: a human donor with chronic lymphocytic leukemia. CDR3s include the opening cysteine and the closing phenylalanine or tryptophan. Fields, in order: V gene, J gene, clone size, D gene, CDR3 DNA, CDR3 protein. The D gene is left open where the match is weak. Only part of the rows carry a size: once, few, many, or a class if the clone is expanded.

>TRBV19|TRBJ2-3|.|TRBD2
TGTGCCAGTACCCAGGGAGGGTTCGAAAATACGCAGTATTTT
CASTQGGFENTQYF
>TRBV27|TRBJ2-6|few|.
TGTGCCAGCAAAAAAAGGGGCTTCACTGGGGCCAACGTCCTGACTTTC
CASKKRGFTGANVLTF
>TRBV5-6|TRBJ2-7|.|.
TGTGCCAGCAGCTTCATGGGGTCCGAGCAGTACTTC
CASSFMGSEQYF
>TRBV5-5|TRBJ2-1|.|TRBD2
TGTGCCAGCAGCTTGATCTTGACTAGCGGGAGTCGAGAGCAGTTCTTC
CASSLILTSGSREQFF
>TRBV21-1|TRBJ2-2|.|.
TGTGCCAGCAGCAACAAACCCAGACTAGCGGGAGAAGACACCGGGGAGCTGTTTTTT
CASSNKPRLAGEDTGELFF
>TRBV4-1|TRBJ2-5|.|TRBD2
TGCGCCAGCAGCCAAGAAGCGGGAATGGAGACCCAGTACTTC
CASSQEAGMETQYF
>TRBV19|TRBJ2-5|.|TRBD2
TGTGCCAGTAGTATGGGACTACAGGAGACCCAGTACTTC
CASSMGLQETQYF
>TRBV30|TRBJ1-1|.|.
TGTGCCTGGAGCCCGGGAAGGAACACTGAAGCTTTCTTT
CAWSPGRNTEAFF
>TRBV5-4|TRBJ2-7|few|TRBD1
TGTGCCAGCAGCGTGACAGGGGCCACCTACGAGCAGTACTTC
CASSVTGATYEQYF
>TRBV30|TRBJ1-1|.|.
TGTGCCTGGAAGGCGGCCACTGAAGCTTTCTTT
CAWKAATEAFF
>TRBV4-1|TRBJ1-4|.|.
TGCGCCAGCAGCCAAGTTCATTTATTGAAGGTTGAAAAACTGTTTTTT
CASSQVHLLKVEKLFF
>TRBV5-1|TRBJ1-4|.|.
TGCGCCAGCAGCCCCGGGACCTATCTTGAAAAACTGTTTTTT
CASSPGTYLEKLFF
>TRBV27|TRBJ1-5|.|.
TGTGCCAGCAGTTTATCGAGGCAGGGCGACATAGGGAATCAGCCCCAGCATTTT
CASSLSRQGDIGNQPQHF
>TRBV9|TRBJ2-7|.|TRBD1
TGTGCCAGCAGCCCCCGACAGGGGAGCTCCTACGAGCAGTACTTC
CASSPRQGSSYEQYF
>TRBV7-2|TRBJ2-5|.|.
TGTGCCAGCAGCTTAGGAAGGTTGGGCTATCGAAAAGAGACCCAGTACTTC
CASSLGRLGYRKETQYF
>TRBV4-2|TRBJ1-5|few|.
TGTGCCAGCAGCGGGGGACGGAATCAGCCCCAGCATTTT
CASSGGRNQPQHF
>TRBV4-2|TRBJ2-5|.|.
TGTGCCAGCAGCCAAGTGACGGTCGGGACCCAGTACTTC
CASSQVTVGTQYF
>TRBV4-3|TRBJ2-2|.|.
TGCGCCAGCAGCCAAGCAGGAGGGGGCGACACCGGGGAGCTGTTTTTT
CASSQAGGGDTGELFF
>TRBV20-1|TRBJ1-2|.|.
TGCAGTGCTACGGTGGGAGGTGGCTACACCTTC
CSATVGGGYTF
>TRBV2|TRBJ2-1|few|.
TGTGCCAGCAGGGACGCTGTGAATGAGCAGTTCTTC
CASRDAVNEQFF
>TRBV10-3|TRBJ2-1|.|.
TGTGCCATCAGTGAGTCGAAAGGGTTAGACAATGAGCAGTTCTTC
CAISESKGLDNEQFF
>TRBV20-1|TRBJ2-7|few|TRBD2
TGCAGTGCATTAGCGGGGTACGAGCAGTACTTC
CSALAGYEQYF
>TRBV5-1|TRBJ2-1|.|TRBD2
TGCGCCAGCCGGACTAGCGCCTACAATGAGCAGTTCTTC
CASRTSAYNEQFF
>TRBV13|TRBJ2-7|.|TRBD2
TGTGCCAGCAGCTCGACCAGCGGGAGAGGCTTGGGAGAGCAGTACTTC
CASSSTSGRGLGEQYF
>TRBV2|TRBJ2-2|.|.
TGTGCCAGCAGTGTGGCAACAACGATAGTGGCCGGGGAGCTGTTTTTT
CASSVATTIVAGELFF
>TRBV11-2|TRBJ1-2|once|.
TGTGCCAGCAGCTCAGGAACAGCCGACTATGGCTACACCTTC
CASSSGTADYGYTF
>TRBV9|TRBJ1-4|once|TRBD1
TGTGCCAGCAGCGTAGGTGGAAGGGGGCGAGGGGAAAAACTGTTTTTT
CASSVGGRGRGEKLFF
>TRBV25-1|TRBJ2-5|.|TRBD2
TGTGCCAGCGGGCTAGCGGGAACACAAGAGACCCAGTACTTC
CASGLAGTQETQYF
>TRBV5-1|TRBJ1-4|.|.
TGCGCCAGCAGCCCTCTGGGGAGGGTCCGGAATGAAAAACTGTTTTTT
CASSPLGRVRNEKLFF
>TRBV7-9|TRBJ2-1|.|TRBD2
TGTGCCAGCAGCTCAAGACTAGCGGGAGGGCCTCAGGATGAGCAGTTCTTC
CASSSRLAGGPQDEQFF
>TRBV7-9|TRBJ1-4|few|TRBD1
TGTGCCAGCAGCGCCCGACAGGGACCTAATGAAAAACTGTTTTTT
CASSARQGPNEKLFF
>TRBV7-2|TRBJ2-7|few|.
TGTGCCAGCAGCTTAGCCGGGCAGGGCACCTACGAGCAGTACTTC
CASSLAGQGTYEQYF
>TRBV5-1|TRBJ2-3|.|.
TGCGCCAGCAGCTTGGCCGGGCAGGAAGATACGCAGTATTTT
CASSLAGQEDTQYF
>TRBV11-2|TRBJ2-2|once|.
TGTGCCAGCAGCTTCAACCACGCTACGAACACCGGGGAGCTGTTTTTT
CASSFNHATNTGELFF
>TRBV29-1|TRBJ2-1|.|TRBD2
TGCAGCGTTGATCATCTAGCGGGAGGTTTCTACAATGAGCAGTTCTTC
CSVDHLAGGFYNEQFF
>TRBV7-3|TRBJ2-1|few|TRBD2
TGTGCCAGCAGCCCGCGCGGGGGCTCCTACAATGAGCAGTTCTTC
CASSPRGGSYNEQFF
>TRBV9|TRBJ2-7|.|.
TGTGCCAGCAGCGTAGCAGACGAGCAGTACTTC
CASSVADEQYF
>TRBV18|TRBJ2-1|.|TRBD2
TGTGCCAGCTCACCTCCGGCTAGCGGACACAATGAGCAGTTCTTC
CASSPPASGHNEQFF
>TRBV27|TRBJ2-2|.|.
TGTGCCAGCAGTTTTGGGGTGAACACCGGGGAGCTGTTTTTT
CASSFGVNTGELFF
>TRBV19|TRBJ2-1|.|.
TGTGCCAGTAGCCAACTAGGAAGGCAGTTCTTC
CASSQLGRQFF
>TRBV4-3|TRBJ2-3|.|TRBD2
TGCGCCAGCAGCCAGGACCTTACTAGCGGGATTTATAATACGCAGTATTTT
CASSQDLTSGIYNTQYF
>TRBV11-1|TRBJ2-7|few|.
TGTGCCAGCAGCGCAAACCAGGGTTGGGGCGAGCAGTACTTC
CASSANQGWGEQYF
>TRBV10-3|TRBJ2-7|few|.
TGTGCCATCAGTGAGAAACGGCTGGCTTACGAGCAGTACTTC
CAISEKRLAYEQYF
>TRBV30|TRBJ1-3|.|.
TGTGCCTGGCTGGGGGTTGGAAACACCATATATTTT
CAWLGVGNTIYF
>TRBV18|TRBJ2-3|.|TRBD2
TGTGCCAGCTCACCCCTAGCGGGAACGTCGGGAGATACGCAGTATTTT
CASSPLAGTSGDTQYF
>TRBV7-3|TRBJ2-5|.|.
TGTGCCAGCAGCTTAGTGGCAGGGAGAAAACAAGAGACCCAGTACTTC
CASSLVAGRKQETQYF
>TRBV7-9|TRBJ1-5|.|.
TGTGCCAGCAGCTTGGTAGGTAATCAGCCCCAGCATTTT
CASSLVGNQPQHF
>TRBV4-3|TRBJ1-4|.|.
TGCGCCAGCAGATCCCAACCAGGTGAAAAACTGTTTTTT
CASRSQPGEKLFF
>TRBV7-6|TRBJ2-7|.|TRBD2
TGTGCCAGCAGCTCCGGACTAGCGGGAGGGCCGCACGAGCAGTACTTC
CASSSGLAGGPHEQYF
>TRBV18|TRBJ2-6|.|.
TGTGCCAGCTCACTGAGTAGAGGGGGCTCTGGGGCCAACGTCCTGACTTTC
CASSLSRGGSGANVLTF
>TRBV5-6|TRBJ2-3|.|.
TGTGCCAGCACCGATTGGGGAGGACCGGATACGCAGTATTTT
CASTDWGGPDTQYF
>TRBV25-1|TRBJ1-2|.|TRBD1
TGTGCCAGCAGTCTAAGCGGGACAGAAGATAGGGACTACACCTTC
CASSLSGTEDRDYTF
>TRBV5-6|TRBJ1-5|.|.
TGTGCCAGCAGCAACGGAGGCAATCAGCCCCAGCATTTT
CASSNGGNQPQHF
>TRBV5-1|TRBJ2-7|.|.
TGCGCCAGCAGCTTAGATTCGGTAGACGAGCAGTACTTC
CASSLDSVDEQYF
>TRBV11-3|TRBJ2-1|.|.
TGTGCCAGCAGCTTAGGCGGGACCTCCTACAATGAGCAGTTCTTC
CASSLGGTSYNEQFF
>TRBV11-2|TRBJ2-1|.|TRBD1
TGTGCCAGCAGCTCGAAGAGAGGACAGGGGCACTACAATGAGCAGTTCTTC
CASSSKRGQGHYNEQFF
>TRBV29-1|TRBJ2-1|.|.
TGCAGCGTTGAGGACGGGATTACCTACAATGAGCAGTTCTTC
CSVEDGITYNEQFF
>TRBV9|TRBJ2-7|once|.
TGTGCCAGCAGCTCCTGGGGAGGTGCAAGCTCCTACGAGCAGTACTTC
CASSSWGGASSYEQYF
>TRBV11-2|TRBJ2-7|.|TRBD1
TGTGCCAGCAGCTCAAACAGGGGATACGAGCAGTACTTC
CASSSNRGYEQYF